The 30 T cell receptor beta chains below were found in one sample sequenced in a study of T-cell reconstitution after alpha-beta-depleted transplantation in children. Researchers prepared the TCRbeta library using unique molecular identifiers, the study reports. TCRdb used MiXCR to reprocess the PCR reads, holding one entry per CDR3 protein. The table records around 3,000 distinct CDR3 sequences, roughly a fifth of them present only once. The sample in question was PBMCs, mostly from graft donor cells, obtained 60 days after TCRalphabeta/CD19-depleted stem cell transplant. Every receptor here comes from a male patient aged 2 to 10 who had a stem cell transplant for acute lymphoblastic leukemia, so the T cells may come from the graft donor.

J is TRBJ1-2 and V is TRBV30; TRBD1 aligns across 7 bases. Germline CDR1 and CDR2: GTSNPN and SVGIG (reference sequence). V lost 7 bases to trimming and J lost 4 bases; unmatched junction nucleotides: 9. The CDR3 is 13 amino acids. DNA of the CDR3: TGTGCCTTGACAGGGAATCCCGTCTATGGCTACACCTTC. This translates into CALTGNPVYGYTF.

This clonotype was seen ten or more times. The V and J genes are TRBV13 and TRBJ2-7, with D possibly matching TRBD2 (6 bases). This CDR3 has 14 residues. V lost 4 bases to trimming and J lost 7 bases, with 17 bases between them. Germline assignment: CDR1 PRHDT and CDR2 FYEKMQ (reference sequence). The CDR3 nucleotides are TGTGCCAGCAGCTCAAACCGGGACTCTGAAGAGCAGTACTTC. The encoded protein is CASSSNRDSEEQYF.

This clonotype has ten or more counts. The chain couples TRBV28 to TRBJ1-5, with D possibly matching TRBD1 (6 bases). This CDR3 region has 14 residues. The germline CDR1 and CDR2 sequences are MDHEN and SYDVKM. V gave up 8 bases and J gave up 5 bases, with 16 bases separating them. The CDR3 coding sequence is TGTGCCAGCCGCGTGGGACAAGAGGATCAGCCCCAGCATTTT. Translating it yields CASRVGQEDQPQHF. Together with reference TRBV28 and TRBJ1-5, the CDR3 gives the full variable domain: DVKVTQSSRYLVKRTGEKVFLECVQDMDHENMFWYRQDPGLGLRLIYFSYDVKMKEKGDIPEGYSVSREKKERFSLILESASTNQTSMYLCASRVGQEDQPQHFGDGTRLSIL.

This clonotype was recorded at least ten times. The V call is TRBV21-1, the J call TRBJ2-5; the table assigns TRBD1, which was not confirmed against the DNA. TRBV21-1 has pseudogene status. The CDR3 sequence is 15 residues long. The CDR3, as DNA: TGTGCCAGCACCCCCGGACAGGCCCCTCAAGAGACCCAGTACTTC. Translation gives CASTPGQAPQETQYF.

This sequence joins TRBV9 and TRBJ1-5; a weak D match, TRBD1 (6 bases). V lost 3 bases and J lost 4, with 14 bases in between. Germline V lookup: CDR1 SGDLS, CDR2 YYNGEE. The CDR3 spans 15 residues. This CDR3 is CASSELPGDNQPQHF. The DNA for the CDR3 is TGTGCCAGCAGCGAACTTCCAGGGGATAATCAGCCCCAGCATTTT.

V is TRBV10-1 and J is TRBJ1-3; 7 positions match TRBD1. The CDR3 sequence is 15 residues long. Germline V lookup: CDR1 WNHNN, CDR2 SYGVQD (reference sequence). Germline trimming cut 3 bases from V and 3 bases from J; bases unmatched to any gene: 5. DNA for the CDR3: TGCGCCAGCAGTGAAGGGGGCGCGGATGGAAACACCATATATTTT. Translation: CASSEGGADGNTIYF.

This clonotype was seen a handful of times. V and J are TRBV20-1 and TRBJ2-5, with 7 nucleotides matching TRBD2. From germline, CDR1 is DFQATT and CDR2 SNEGSKA (reference sequence). The CDR3 totals 18 residues. V was clipped by 0 bases and J by 4 bases; unmatched bases: 17. Here the CDR3 DNA reads TGCAGTGCTAGAGATGGTTCGGGGGGTAGGTCGGTTGGAGAGACCCAGTACTTC. Protein sequence: CSARDGSGGRSVGETQYF.

This clonotype was picked up many times. The chain combines TRBV7-9 with TRBJ1-1; D ambiguous. The germline V gene has CDR1 SEHNR and CDR2 FQNEAQ (reference sequence). V was shortened by 8 bases and J by 0 bases, with 16 bases between the two germline ends. The CDR3 loop spans 15 amino acids. For the CDR3, the DNA is TGTGCCAGCGTCCAGATGAGTTACATGAACACTGAAGCTTTCTTT. It translates to CASVQMSYMNTEAFF.

This clonotype was seen many times. The rearrangement links TRBV23-1 to TRBJ1-5; D is possibly TRBD1 (6 bases). TRBV23-1 belongs to the ORF category, with a function that is uncertain. The CDR3 sequence is 17 residues long. V was clipped by 2 bases and J by 0 bases, with 14 bases between them. This chain's CDR3 is CASSQSRTVYSNQPQHF. The CDR3 DNA sequence: TGCGCCAGCAGTCAAAGCCGGACAGTTTATAGCAATCAGCCCCAGCATTTT.

This clonotype appeared many times. The CDR3 coding sequence is TGTGCCAGCAGCAATTTCTGTTGTCGAGGCACCCGATCCAATCAGCCCCAGCATTTT. Protein: CASSNFCCRGTRSNQPQHF. The chain uses TRBV21-1 and TRBJ1-5. TRBV21-1 is a listed pseudogene. The CDR3 has 19 residues.

This clonotype has a count of ten or more. V usage is TRBV7-2 and J usage is TRBJ2-3; D ambiguous. The CDR3 length is 14 residues. The V gene's germline CDR1 is SGHTA and CDR2 FQGNSA. The V gene lost 5 bases and the J gene lost 1 base, with 10 bases spanning the gap. The CDR3 coding sequence is TGTGCCAGCAGCCCGGGTTGCGGCACAGATACGCAGTATTTT. Its protein is CASSPGCGTDTQYF.

The sample holds many counts of this clonotype. V gene TRBV18 combines with J gene TRBJ1-6; D not certain. Germline CDR1 and CDR2: KGHSH and LQKENI. The V end lost 2 bases, the J end lost 5 bases, and 10 bases lay between the germline ends. The length of the CDR3 is 15 residues. The CDR3 here is CASSPGNADNSPLHF. The CDR3 region has the DNA TGTGCCAGCTCACCAGGGAACGCCGATAATTCACCCCTCCACTTT.

This clonotype was seen repeatedly, ten times or more. The V gene is TRBV5-1, the J gene TRBJ2-2; D is perhaps TRBD1 (6 bases). This CDR3 is 13 amino acids long. V was cut by 9 bases and J by 4 bases, with 13 bases left in between. CDR1 is SGHRS and CDR2 is YFSETQ in the germline V gene. The CDR3 reads CAISGHLTGELFF. The CDR3 coding sequence is TGCGCCATCTCGGGACACCTCACCGGGGAGCTGTTTTTT.

This clonotype was seen at least ten times. The chain carries TRBV19 and TRBJ1-1, with 8 bases aligning to TRBD1. The CDR3 spans 15 residues. With V trimmed by 5 bases and J by 4 bases, 9 bases remained unmatched. CDR1 and CDR2 from the germline V gene are LNHDA and SQIVND (reference sequence). The CDR3 DNA sequence: TGTGCCAGTAGTGCTAGACAGGGGATGTTCACTGAAGCTTTCTTT. This codes for CASSARQGMFTEAFF.

Relative to its sample, this clonotype is medium-sized. This chain links TRBV4-1 with TRBJ2-7; D is uncertain. The CDR3 has 12 residues. Trimming removed 0 bases from V and 6 bases from J, with 6 bases in between. The germline CDR1 and CDR2 sequences are MGHRA and YSYEKL. The CDR3 reads CASSQDLLEQYF. The CDR3 nucleotides are TGCGCCAGCAGCCAAGATCTCCTCGAGCAGTACTTC.

This chain uses TRBV29-1 with TRBJ2-5; D call uncertain. With 4 bases removed from V and 5 bases from J, the gap between germline ends came to 5 bases. Germline V gives CDR1 SQVTM, CDR2 ANQGSEA. The CDR3 has 10 amino acids. DNA for the CDR3: TGCAGCGTTGTATTCGAGACCCAGTACTTC. This translates into CSVVFETQYF.

The V and J genes are TRBV19 and TRBJ2-4; 7 bases fit TRBD2. Germline assignment: CDR1 LNHDA and CDR2 SQIVND (reference sequence). V was clipped by 8 bases and J by 6 bases; unmatched bases: 7. This CDR3 has 13 residues. CDR3 coding DNA: TGTGCCAGTGCAGAAAGCGGGATAAACATTCAGTACTTC. The encoded protein is CASAESGINIQYF. The full variable domain, completed using reference TRBV19 and TRBJ2-4, is DGGITQSPKYLFRKEGQNVTLSCEQNLNHDAMYWYRQDPGQGLRLIYYSQIVNDFQKGDIAEGYSVSREKKESFPLTVTSAQKNPTAFYLCASAESGINIQYFGAGTRLSVL.

Notes on this clonotype: The conserved closing phenylalanine or tryptophan is absent in this CDR3, likely reflecting a read error. This rearrangement joins TRBV11-2 to TRBJ2-5, with 8 bases that match TRBD2. Germline-derived CDR1 and CDR2 are SGHAT and FQNNGV. The J segment lost 3 bases and the V segment lost 5 bases, leaving 14 bases of the junction unmatched. There are 17 residues in the CDR3. CDR3 nucleotides: TGTGCCAGCAGCCGGAGCGGGAGCGGGAGAGACGAAGAGACCCAGTACTTG. Amino acid sequence: CASSRSGSGRDEETQYL.

By share, this clonotype counts as medium-sized. The V call is TRBV2, the J call TRBJ2-1; either TRBD1 or TRBD2 may supply D (6 bases each). Trimming stripped 6 bases from V and 0 bases from J, with 12 bases between. There are 15 residues in the CDR3. CDR1 and CDR2 from the germline V gene are SNHLY and FYNNEI. CDR3 sequence: CASRGGGSSYNEQFF. The CDR3 nucleotides read TGTGCCAGCAGAGGAGGGGGGAGCTCCTACAATGAGCAGTTCTTC.

There are many counts of this clonotype. This sequence joins TRBV27 and TRBJ2-7, with 7 bases identical to TRBD2. The CDR3 loop spans 17 amino acids. V trimming: 5 bases; J trimming: 2 bases; junction bases outside the gene matches: 15. From germline, CDR1 is MNHEY and CDR2 SMNVEV (reference sequence). CDR3 DNA: TGTGCCAGCAGTAAGAACCTTTGCGCTAGCGGAACCTACGAGCAGTACTTC. Its translation is CASSKNLCASGTYEQYF.

This clonotype is medium-sized within its sample. The chain couples TRBV2 to TRBJ2-7, with D maybe TRBD1 (6 bases). CDR3 length equals 14 residues. CDR1 is SNHLY and CDR2 is FYNNEI in the germline V gene. The ends were cut back, 6 bases at V and 2 bases at J, with 14 bases in the middle. The CDR3 DNA sequence: TGTGCCAGCAGAGAGGGGGTCCCTACCTACGAGCAGTACTTC. It codes for CASREGVPTYEQYF.

This clonotype appeared a single time. The chain links TRBV10-3 to TRBJ2-1, with TRBD1 matching 9 bases. J gave up 4 bases and V 3 bases, and 16 bases lay outside the gene matches. The CDR3 covers 19 residues. Germline V gene lookup returns CDR1 ENHRY and CDR2 SYGVKD. The DNA for the CDR3 is TGTGCCATCAGTGACCGCCGGGGAGGGACGGGACAGGGTTACAATGAGCAGTTCTTC. Translating it yields CAISDRRGGTGQGYNEQFF.

The genes are TRBV7-9 and TRBJ2-3; no definite D call. The V gene lost 3 bases and the J gene lost 6 bases, with 7 bases spanning the gap. Germline CDR1 is SEHNR and CDR2 is FQNEAQ (reference sequence). This CDR3 contains 12 residues. Here the CDR3 reads CASSLYLDTQYF. CDR3 nucleotide sequence: TGTGCCAGCAGCTTGTACCTGGATACGCAGTATTTT. Together with reference TRBV7-9 and TRBJ2-3, the CDR3 gives the full variable domain: DTGVSQNPRHKITKRGQNVTFRCDPISEHNRLYWYRQTLGQGPEFLTYFQNEAQLEKSRLLSDRFSAERPKGSFSTLEIQRTEQGDSAMYLCASSLYLDTQYFGPGTRLTVL.

This clonotype turned up a few times. CDR3 residues: CASTLLSGGTYNEQFF. In nucleotides, the CDR3 is TGCGCCAGCACCCTGTTAAGCGGCGGCACTTACAATGAGCAGTTCTTC. The J gene is TRBJ2-1, the V gene TRBV5-1; D is perhaps TRBD2 (5 bases). Germline lookup yields CDR1 SGHRS and CDR2 YFSETQ. CDR3 size: 16 residues. V lost 6 bases, J lost 4 bases, and 20 bases lay in between.

The sample holds many counts of this clonotype. The DNA is omitted, as the CDR3 cannot be located on it reliably, and the CDR3 follows TCRdb's listing. V gene TRBV7-5 combines with J gene TRBJ2-3; TRBD1, as called in the table, went unchecked against the DNA. TRBV7-5 is a pseudogene. The CDR3 extends over 17 residues, inclusive of both ends. The CDR3 sequence: CISVPEDGPPGTDTQYF.

This clonotype is deemed medium-sized (0.01 to 0.1%). This chain connects TRBV7-9 to TRBJ2-7; a weak D match, TRBD2 (6 bases). Germline values: CDR1 SEHNR, CDR2 FQNEAQ (reference sequence). V lost 4 bases to trimming and J lost 7 bases, with 20 bases between them. The CDR3 consists of 15 residues. The CDR3 reads CASSSPGTPPGEQYF. The CDR3 DNA is TGTGCCAGCAGCTCCCCCGGGACTCCACCGGGGGAGCAGTACTTC.

This clonotype was seen ten or more times. The chain has TRBV27 and TRBJ1-2, with 7 positions matching TRBD1. V gave up 8 bases and J gave up 4 bases; unmatched junction bases: 7. Germline V gene lookup returns CDR1 MNHEY and CDR2 SMNVEV (reference sequence). This CDR3 region has 13 residues. CDR3 amino acids: CASRDRLLYGYTF. In nucleotides, the CDR3 is TGTGCCAGCCGGGACAGACTCCTCTATGGCTACACCTTC.

The chain employs TRBV7-9 and TRBJ2-2, with unresolved D. V was shortened by 10 bases and J by 5 bases, with 14 bases between the two germline ends. The CDR3 length is 13 residues. Germline V lookup: CDR1 SEHNR, CDR2 FQNEAQ (reference sequence). CDR3 loop: CAILPGTTGELFF. The CDR3 nucleotides read TGTGCCATCCTTCCCGGCACGACCGGGGAGCTGTTTTTT.

In this sample, this clonotype is medium-sized. The chain recombines TRBV4-1 with TRBJ2-1; 9 bases match TRBD2. The CDR3 is 18 residues long. CDR1 MGHRA and CDR2 YSYEKL come from the germline V gene. V gave up 2 bases and J gave up 8 bases; unmatched junction bases: 16. The CDR3 DNA sequence: TGCGCCAGCAGCCAAAAACCACCTCTGGGCGGGAGGGCCCATGAGCAGTTCTTC. Translated, it gives CASSQKPPLGGRAHEQFF.

There are many counts of this clonotype. V and J are TRBV6-1 and TRBJ2-7; 7 bases match TRBD1. This CDR3 is 14 amino acids long. J gave up 0 bases and V 4 bases, and 3 bases lay outside the gene matches. Germline V gene data show CDR1 as MNHNS and CDR2 as SASEGT. The CDR3 spells CASSGQGISYEQYF. CDR3 coding DNA: TGTGCCAGCAGTGGACAGGGAATCTCCTACGAGCAGTACTTC.